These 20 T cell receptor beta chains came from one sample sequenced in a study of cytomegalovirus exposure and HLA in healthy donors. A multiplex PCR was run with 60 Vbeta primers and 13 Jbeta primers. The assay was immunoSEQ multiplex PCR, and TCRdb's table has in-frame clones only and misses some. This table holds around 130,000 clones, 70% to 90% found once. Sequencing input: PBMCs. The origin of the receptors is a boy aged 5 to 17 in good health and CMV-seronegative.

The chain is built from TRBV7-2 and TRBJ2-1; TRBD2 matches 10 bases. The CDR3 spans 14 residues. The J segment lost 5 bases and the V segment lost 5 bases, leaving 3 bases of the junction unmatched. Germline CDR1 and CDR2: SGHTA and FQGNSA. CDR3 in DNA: TGTGCCAGCAGCATGGGACTAGCGAACAATGAGCAGTTCTTC. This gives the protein CASSMGLANNEQFF.

CDR3 sequence (DNA): TGCGCCAGCAGCCAAGGGGCTGATGCAGATACGCAGTATTTT. Translation gives CASSQGADADTQYF. The V gene is TRBV4-3, the J gene TRBJ2-3; D unclear. Germline lookup yields CDR1 LGHNA and CDR2 YSLEER. This CDR3 is 14 amino acids long. Trimming removed 1 base at V and 4 bases at J, with 9 bases between.

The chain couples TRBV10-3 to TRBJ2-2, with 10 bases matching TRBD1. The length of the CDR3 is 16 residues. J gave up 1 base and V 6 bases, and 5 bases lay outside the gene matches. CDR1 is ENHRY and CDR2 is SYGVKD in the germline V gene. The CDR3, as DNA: TGTGCCATCAGGGGACAGGGGAGTCAGAACACCGGGGAGCTGTTTTTT. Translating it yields CAIRGQGSQNTGELFF.

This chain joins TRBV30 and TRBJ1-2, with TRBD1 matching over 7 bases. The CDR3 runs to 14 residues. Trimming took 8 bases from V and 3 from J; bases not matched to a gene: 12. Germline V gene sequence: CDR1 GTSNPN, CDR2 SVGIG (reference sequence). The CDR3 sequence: CARSRRGLDYGYTF. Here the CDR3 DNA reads TGTGCCCGGTCTCGCAGGGGGTTGGACTATGGCTACACCTTC. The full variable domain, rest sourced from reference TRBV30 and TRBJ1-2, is SQTIHQWPATLVQPVGSPLSLECTVEGTSNPNLYWYRQAAGRGLQLLFYSVGIGQISSEVPQNLSASRPQDRQFILSSKKLLLSDSGFYLCARSRRGLDYGYTFGSGTRLTVV.

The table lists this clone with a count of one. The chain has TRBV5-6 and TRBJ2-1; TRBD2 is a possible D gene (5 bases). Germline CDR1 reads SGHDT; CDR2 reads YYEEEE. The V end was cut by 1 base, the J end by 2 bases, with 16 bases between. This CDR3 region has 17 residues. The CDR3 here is CASSLPGSEVAYNEQFF. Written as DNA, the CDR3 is TGTGCCAGCAGCTTGCCCGGGTCGGAGGTCGCCTACAATGAGCAGTTCTTC.

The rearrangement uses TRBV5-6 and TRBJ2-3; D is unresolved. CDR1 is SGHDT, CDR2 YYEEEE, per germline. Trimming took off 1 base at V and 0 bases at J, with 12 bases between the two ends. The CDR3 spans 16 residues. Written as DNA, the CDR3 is TGTGCCAGCAGCTTGTATTTCCAGGCTAGCACAGATACGCAGTATTTT. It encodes CASSLYFQASTDTQYF.

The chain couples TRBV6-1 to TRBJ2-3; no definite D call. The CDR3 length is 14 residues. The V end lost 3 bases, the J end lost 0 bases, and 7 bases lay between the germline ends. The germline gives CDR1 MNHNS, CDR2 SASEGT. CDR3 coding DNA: TGTGCCAGCAGTGATGCGTCTAGCACAGATACGCAGTATTTT. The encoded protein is CASSDASSTDTQYF.

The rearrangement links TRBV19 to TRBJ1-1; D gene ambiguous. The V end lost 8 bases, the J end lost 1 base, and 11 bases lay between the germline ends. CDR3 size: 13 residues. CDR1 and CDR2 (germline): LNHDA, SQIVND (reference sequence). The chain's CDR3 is CASLLTPNTEAFF. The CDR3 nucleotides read TGTGCCAGTTTATTAACACCGAACACTGAAGCTTTCTTT.

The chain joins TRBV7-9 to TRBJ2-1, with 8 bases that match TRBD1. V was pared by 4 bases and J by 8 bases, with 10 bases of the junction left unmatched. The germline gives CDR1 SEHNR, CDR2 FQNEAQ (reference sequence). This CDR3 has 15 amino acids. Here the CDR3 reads CASSSSGQGWDEQFF. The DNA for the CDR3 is TGTGCCAGCAGCTCATCCGGACAGGGCTGGGATGAGCAGTTCTTC.

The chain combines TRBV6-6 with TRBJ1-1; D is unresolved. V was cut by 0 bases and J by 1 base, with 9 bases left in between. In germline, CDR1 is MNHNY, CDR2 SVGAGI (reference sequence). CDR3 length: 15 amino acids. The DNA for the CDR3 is TGTGCCAGCAGTTACTCTGGGTCAGGGAACACTGAAGCTTTCTTT. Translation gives CASSYSGSGNTEAFF.

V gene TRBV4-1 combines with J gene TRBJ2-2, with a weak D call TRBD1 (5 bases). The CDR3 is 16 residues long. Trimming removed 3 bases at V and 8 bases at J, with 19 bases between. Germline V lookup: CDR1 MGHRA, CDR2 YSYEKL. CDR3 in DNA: TGCGCCAGCAGCCACCAAATCCCAGAAAGGGGTGGGGAGCTGTTTTTT. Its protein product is CASSHQIPERGGELFF.

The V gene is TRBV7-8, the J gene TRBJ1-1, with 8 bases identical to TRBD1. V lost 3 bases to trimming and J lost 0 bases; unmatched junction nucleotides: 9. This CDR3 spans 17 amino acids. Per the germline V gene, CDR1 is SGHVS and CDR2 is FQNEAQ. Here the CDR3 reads CASSLTGVWNMNTEAFF. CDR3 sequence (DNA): TGTGCCAGCAGCTTGACAGGGGTTTGGAATATGAACACTGAAGCTTTCTTT.

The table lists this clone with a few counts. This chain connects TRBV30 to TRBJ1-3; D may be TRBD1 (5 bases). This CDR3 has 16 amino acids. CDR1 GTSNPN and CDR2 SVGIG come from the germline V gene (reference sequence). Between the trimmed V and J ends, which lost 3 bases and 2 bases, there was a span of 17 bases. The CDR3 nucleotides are TGTGCCTGGAGGTTAAATATTCAGGGTACTGGAAACACCATATATTTT. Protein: CAWRLNIQGTGNTIYF.

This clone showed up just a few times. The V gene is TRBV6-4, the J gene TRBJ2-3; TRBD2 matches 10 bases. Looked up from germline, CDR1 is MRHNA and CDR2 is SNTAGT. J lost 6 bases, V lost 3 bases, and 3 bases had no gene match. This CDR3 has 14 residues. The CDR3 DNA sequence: TGTGCCAGCAGTGAAAGCGGGGGGGCCGATACGCAGTATTTT. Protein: CASSESGGADTQYF.

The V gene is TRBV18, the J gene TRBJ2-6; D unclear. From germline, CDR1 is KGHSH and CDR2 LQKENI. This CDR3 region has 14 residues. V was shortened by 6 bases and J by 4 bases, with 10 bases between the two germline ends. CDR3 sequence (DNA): TGTGCCAGCTCCCCCAGTACGGGGGCCAACGTCCTGACTTTC. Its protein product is CASSPSTGANVLTF.

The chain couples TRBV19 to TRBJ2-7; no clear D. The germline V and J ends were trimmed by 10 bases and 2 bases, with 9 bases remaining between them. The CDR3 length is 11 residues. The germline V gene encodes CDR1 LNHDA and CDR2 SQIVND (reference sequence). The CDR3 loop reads CATYYPYEQYF. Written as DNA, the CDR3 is TGTGCCACGTATTATCCCTACGAGCAGTACTTC.

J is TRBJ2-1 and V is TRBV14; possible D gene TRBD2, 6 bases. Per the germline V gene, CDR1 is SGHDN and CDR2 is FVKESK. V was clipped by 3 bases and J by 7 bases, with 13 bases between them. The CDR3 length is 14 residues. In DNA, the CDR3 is TGTGCCAGCAGCCAGACTAGTTTTATGAATGAGCAGTTCTTC. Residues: CASSQTSFMNEQFF. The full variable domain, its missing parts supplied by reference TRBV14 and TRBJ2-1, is EAGVTQFPSHSVIEKGQTVTLRCDPISGHDNLYWYRRVMGKEIKFLLHFVKESKQDESGMPNNRFLAERTGGTYSTLKVQPAELEDSGVYFCASSQTSFMNEQFFGPGTRLTVL.

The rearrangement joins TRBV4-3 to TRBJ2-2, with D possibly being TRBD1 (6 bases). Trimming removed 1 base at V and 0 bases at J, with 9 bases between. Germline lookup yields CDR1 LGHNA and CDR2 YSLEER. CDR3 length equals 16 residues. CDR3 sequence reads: CASSQGTAANTGELFF. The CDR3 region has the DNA TGCGCCAGCAGCCAAGGGACAGCAGCGAACACCGGGGAGCTGTTTTTT.

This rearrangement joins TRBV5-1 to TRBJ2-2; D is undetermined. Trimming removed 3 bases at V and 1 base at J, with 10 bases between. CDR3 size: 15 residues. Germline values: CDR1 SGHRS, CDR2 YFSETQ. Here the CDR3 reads CASSSGSGNTGELFF. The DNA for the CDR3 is TGCGCCAGCAGCTCGGGTTCGGGGAACACCGGGGAGCTGTTTTTT.

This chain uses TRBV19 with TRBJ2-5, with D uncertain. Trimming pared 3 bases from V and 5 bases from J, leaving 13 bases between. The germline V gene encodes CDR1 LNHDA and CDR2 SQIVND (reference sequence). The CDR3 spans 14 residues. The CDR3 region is CASSISGFGETQYF. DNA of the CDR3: TGTGCCAGTAGTATTTCAGGATTTGGGGAGACCCAGTACTTC.